A single sample gave rise to the 29 T cell receptor beta chains below, sequenced in a study of shared clonotypes between healthy human individuals. Naive-designated CD8 cells lacked CD45RO, were positively enriched for CCR7, and omitted terminally differentiated effector memory CD45RA+ cells. Method: immunoSEQ multiplex PCR; TCRdb's copy keeps in-frame clones and lacks some. The sample holds 2 million to 2.5 million clones, just under 95% seen once. The sequencing input was naive CD8+ T cells sorted from blood. These receptor sequences come from a young man in good health.

The V and J genes are TRBV10-3 and TRBJ2-2, with 12 bases matching TRBD1. In germline, CDR1 is ENHRY, CDR2 SYGVKD. J gave up 5 bases and V 7 bases, and 5 bases lay outside the gene matches. The CDR3 length is 15 residues. CDR3 in amino acids: CAITRDRGPTGELFF. The CDR3 region has the DNA TGTGCCATCACCCGGGACAGGGGGCCTACCGGGGAGCTGTTTTTT.

This chain joins TRBV2 and TRBJ2-7, with D possibly being TRBD1 (6 bases). CDR3 length: 15 amino acids. Trimming removed 3 bases at V and 2 bases at J, with 14 bases between. From germline, CDR1 is SNHLY and CDR2 FYNNEI. The CDR3 DNA follows: TGTGCCAGCAGTGAGGGCAGGGGAGTCGCCTACGAGCAGTACTTC. This translates into CASSEGRGVAYEQYF.

The genes are TRBV7-9 and TRBJ2-7; TRBD1 matches at 7 bases. The CDR3 spans 13 residues. With 5 bases clipped from V and 2 bases from J, the junction kept 3 bases outside the gene matches. Germline V gives CDR1 SEHNR, CDR2 FQNEAQ (reference sequence). CDR3: CASSIGTAYEQYF. The CDR3 DNA sequence: TGTGCCAGCAGCATCGGGACAGCCTACGAGCAGTACTTC.

CDR3: CSVTRGNAYEQYF. CDR3 nucleotide sequence: TGCAGCGTAACACGGGGGAACGCCTACGAGCAGTACTTC. The chain has TRBV29-1 and TRBJ2-7; D may be TRBD2 (6 bases). V was pared by 6 bases and J by 2 bases, with 14 bases between. Germline V gene sequence: CDR1 SQVTM, CDR2 ANQGSEA. This CDR3 comprises 13 residues.

This CDR3 reads CAIRGQGMKGHEQFF. CDR3 DNA sequence: TGTGCCATCAGGGGCCAGGGAATGAAGGGTCATGAGCAGTTCTTC. This chain uses TRBV10-3 with TRBJ2-1; possibly TRBD1 for D (5 bases). The CDR3 contains 15 residues. V shed 6 bases and J shed 8 bases, with 20 bases lying between them. The germline V gene encodes CDR1 ENHRY and CDR2 SYGVKD.

This rearrangement joins TRBV13 to TRBJ2-3; the D call may be TRBD1 or TRBD2 (5 bases each). V lost 1 base, J lost 0 bases, and 8 bases lay in between. Germline V CDR1 and CDR2: PRHDT, FYEKMQ (reference sequence). CDR3 length: 15 residues. The CDR3 DNA reads as TGTGCCAGCAGCTTAGCGGGACCTAGCACAGATACGCAGTATTTT. Encoded protein: CASSLAGPSTDTQYF.

This chain uses TRBV30 with TRBJ2-3, with 7 positions matching TRBD1. CDR1 and CDR2 from the germline V gene are GTSNPN and SVGIG (reference sequence). CDR3 length: 14 residues. J was trimmed by 4 bases and V by 3 bases; bases with no gene match: 7. The DNA for the CDR3 is TGTGCCTGGAGCCTAACCGGGACAGCAGATACGCAGTATTTT. This codes for CAWSLTGTADTQYF. Using reference TRBV30 and TRBJ2-3 for the parts outside the CDR3, the full variable domain is SQTIHQWPATLVQPVGSPLSLECTVEGTSNPNLYWYRQAAGRGLQLLFYSVGIGQISSEVPQNLSASRPQDRQFILSSKKLLLSDSGFYLCAWSLTGTADTQYFGPGTRLTVL.

V is TRBV25-1 and J is TRBJ1-2; TRBD1 might be the D (6 bases). The CDR3 has 15 residues. The V end lost 7 bases, the J end lost 6 bases, and 21 bases lay between the germline ends. Germline V CDR1 and CDR2: MGHDK, SYGVNS. CDR3 coding DNA: TGTGCCAGCACTAAACAGGGAGGGCGCTTAGATGGCTACACCTTC. It codes for CASTKQGGRLDGYTF.

The chain is built from TRBV5-6 and TRBJ1-1; no clear D gene. Germline values: CDR1 SGHDT, CDR2 YYEEEE. V lost 4 bases to trimming and J lost 1 base, with 14 bases between them. The CDR3 loop spans 15 amino acids. The DNA of the CDR3 is TGTGCCAGCAGCCCGGTGGGAGGGTGGAACACTGAAGCTTTCTTT. This codes for CASSPVGGWNTEAFF.

The chain recombines TRBV7-9 with TRBJ1-5; TRBD1 matches 12 bases. This CDR3 comprises 16 residues. With 0 bases clipped from V and 6 bases from J, the junction kept 3 bases outside the gene matches. Germline V lookup: CDR1 SEHNR, CDR2 FQNEAQ (reference sequence). CDR3 residues: CASSLAGTGGSQPQHF. Here the CDR3 DNA reads TGTGCCAGCAGCTTAGCTGGGACAGGGGGCAGTCAGCCCCAGCATTTT.

The chain couples TRBV23-1 to TRBJ1-6; D gene uncertain. TRBV23-1 is designated an ORF whose function remains uncertain. V gave up 0 bases and J gave up 9 bases, with 9 bases separating them. The CDR3 spans 14 residues. The CDR3 loop reads CASSQSLGCSPLHF. Here the CDR3 DNA reads TGCGCCAGCAGTCAATCGCTGGGATGTTCACCCCTCCACTTT.

The rearrangement joins TRBV29-1 to TRBJ2-2, with a possible D match to TRBD2 (5 bases). Trimming pared 6 bases from V and 6 bases from J, leaving 11 bases between. CDR1 is SQVTM and CDR2 is ANQGSEA in the germline V gene. CDR3 length: 12 amino acids. DNA of the CDR3: TGCAGCGTCCCGGGAAAGTCCGGGGAGCTGTTTTTT. It is translated as CSVPGKSGELFF.

The rearrangement uses TRBV11-2 and TRBJ2-1; 7 nucleotides match TRBD2. CDR3 size: 15 residues. Per the germline V gene, CDR1 is SGHAT and CDR2 is FQNNGV. V was clipped by 5 bases and J by 4 bases; unmatched bases: 8. The CDR3, as DNA: TGTGCCAGCAGCCCGGACTCGGGGGGATACAATGAGCAGTTCTTC. Protein product: CASSPDSGGYNEQFF. Full variable domain (missing parts from reference TRBV11-2 and TRBJ2-1): EAGVAQSPRYKIIEKRQSVAFWCNPISGHATLYWYQQILGQGPKLLIQFQNNGVVDDSQLPKDRFSAERLKGVDSTLKIQPAKLEDSAVYLCASSPDSGGYNEQFFGPGTRLTVL.

CDR3 protein: CAISPSASEYNEQFF. The CDR3 DNA reads as TGTGCCATCAGCCCCTCCGCTTCAGAATACAATGAGCAGTTCTTC. The chain recombines TRBV10-3 with TRBJ2-1; D unclear. Germline V gene sequence: CDR1 ENHRY, CDR2 SYGVKD. The V and J ends lost 6 bases and 4 bases respectively, with 16 bases between them. This CDR3 spans 15 amino acids.

The chain joins TRBV2 to TRBJ2-3; 11 nucleotides line up with TRBD2. This CDR3 has 19 residues. Germline-derived CDR1 and CDR2 are SNHLY and FYNNEI. J gave up 0 bases and V 2 bases, and 10 bases lay outside the gene matches. Here the CDR3 reads CASSENGGRLAGSTDTQYF. The DNA for the CDR3 is TGTGCCAGCAGTGAAAACGGGGGGAGACTAGCGGGAAGCACAGATACGCAGTATTTT.

The chain recombines TRBV2 with TRBJ2-7; the D is unclear. Germline CDR1 and CDR2: SNHLY and FYNNEI. Trimming took off 3 bases at V and 0 bases at J, with 9 bases between the two ends. CDR3 length: 14 residues. The CDR3 protein is CASSDTVSSYEQYF. CDR3 DNA: TGTGCCAGCAGTGACACAGTGAGCTCCTACGAGCAGTACTTC.

The chain carries TRBV9 and TRBJ2-2, with TRBD2 identical over 9 bases. The CDR3 spans 18 residues. Germline V gene data show CDR1 as SGDLS and CDR2 as YYNGEE. The J segment lost 0 bases and the V segment lost 7 bases, leaving 13 bases of the junction unmatched. The CDR3 here is CASGQPLAGTTNTGELFF. In DNA, the CDR3 is TGTGCCAGCGGCCAGCCTCTAGCGGGGACTACGAACACCGGGGAGCTGTTTTTT.

This chain uses TRBV7-9 with TRBJ2-2, with TRBD1 matching 11 bases. The CDR3 is 16 amino acids. The junction had 5 bases not matched to a gene; V was cut back by 3 bases and J by 5 bases. Germline V lookup: CDR1 SEHNR, CDR2 FQNEAQ (reference sequence). CDR3 nucleotide sequence: TGTGCCAGCAGCTTGGGGGACAGGGGGTCGACCGGGGAGCTGTTTTTT. Its protein product is CASSLGDRGSTGELFF.

This chain links TRBV6-6 with TRBJ1-6; 10 bases line up with TRBD1. After removal of 2 bases from V and 6 bases from J, the junction contained 4 bases not matched to a gene. The V gene's germline CDR1 is MNHNY and CDR2 SVGAGI (reference sequence). This CDR3 contains 16 residues. The CDR3: CASSYATGGGNSPLHF. In DNA form, the CDR3 reads TGTGCCAGCAGTTACGCGACAGGGGGCGGTAATTCACCCCTCCACTTT.

This chain joins TRBV28 and TRBJ1-1, with 10 bases aligning to TRBD1. This CDR3 has 15 amino acids. V lost 8 bases and J lost 2; bases outside the gene matches: 8. Germline CDR1 is MDHEN and CDR2 is SYDVKM. CDR3 loop: CASLDRGRGNTEAFF. The CDR3 DNA follows: TGTGCCAGCCTCGACAGGGGGCGAGGAAACACTGAAGCTTTCTTT.

This clone was detected only once. The V call is TRBV10-1, the J call TRBJ2-1; TRBD2 matches 11 bases. This CDR3 contains 15 residues. Germline CDR1 and CDR2: WNHNN and SYGVQD (reference sequence). Germline trimming cut 4 bases from V and 9 bases from J; bases unmatched to any gene: 8. The CDR3 bases are TGCGCCAGCAGTGCTTTAGCGGGAGGGTCGGGTGAGCAGTTCTTC. This sequence encodes CASSALAGGSGEQFF.

Turning to this clone: Within the sample, other DNA sequences also encode this same CDR3. V is TRBV13 and J is TRBJ2-7, with a possible D match to TRBD2 (6 bases). From germline, CDR1 is PRHDT and CDR2 FYEKMQ (reference sequence). With 4 bases removed from V and 3 bases from J, the gap between germline ends came to 13 bases. The CDR3 has 14 residues. The CDR3 is CASSSTRGVYEQYF. The CDR3 DNA sequence: TGTGCCAGCAGCTCCACCCGCGGGGTCTACGAGCAGTACTTC.

The chain is built from TRBV28 and TRBJ1-5; no definite D call. The CDR3 consists of 15 residues. Trimming took 5 bases from V and 6 from J, leaving 17 bases between them. Germline values: CDR1 MDHEN, CDR2 SYDVKM. The CDR3 loop is CASSLPPEGVQPQHF. CDR3 sequence (DNA): TGTGCCAGCAGTCTCCCCCCCGAGGGAGTTCAGCCCCAGCATTTT.

V is TRBV6-6 and J is TRBJ2-2; 10 nucleotides align to TRBD1. The CDR3 runs 16 residues. V shed 3 bases, J shed 3 bases, and the junction held 4 bases outside the gene matches. The germline V gene encodes CDR1 MNHNY and CDR2 SVGAGI (reference sequence). In DNA, the CDR3 is TGTGCCAGCAGTTATCCAGACAGGGGGCACACCGGGGAGCTGTTTTTT. Its translation: CASSYPDRGHTGELFF.

The chain links TRBV4-1 to TRBJ2-1, with D perhaps matching TRBD2 (6 bases). The CDR3 is 15 residues long. CDR1 and CDR2 from the germline V gene are MGHRA and YSYEKL. V lost 4 bases to trimming and J lost 5 bases, with 15 bases between them. This CDR3 reads CASSPGLLGDNEQFF. The CDR3 DNA reads TGCGCCAGCAGCCCGGGACTCCTTGGAGACAATGAGCAGTTCTTC.

The V call is TRBV9, the J call TRBJ2-7, with 10 positions matching TRBD1. V shed 2 bases and J 7 bases; nucleotides not matched to a gene: 9. The germline gives CDR1 SGDLS, CDR2 YYNGEE. The CDR3 is 15 amino acids. The CDR3 reads CASSVDGTGVVEQYF. As DNA, the CDR3 is TGTGCCAGCAGCGTGGACGGGACAGGGGTCGTGGAGCAGTACTTC. Full variable domain (missing parts from reference TRBV9 and TRBJ2-7): DSGVTQTPKHLITATGQRVTLRCSPRSGDLSVYWYQQSLDQGLQFLIQYYNGEERAKGNILERFSAQQFPDLHSELNLSSLELGDSALYFCASSVDGTGVVEQYFGPGTRLTVT.

The V gene is TRBV10-1, the J gene TRBJ2-3, with TRBD1 matching 8 bases. V shed 3 bases and J 4 bases; nucleotides not matched to a gene: 9. This CDR3 region has 16 residues. Germline V CDR1 and CDR2: WNHNN, SYGVQD (reference sequence). CDR3 residues: CASSEIAAGGPDTQYF. Here the CDR3 DNA reads TGCGCCAGCAGTGAAATTGCGGCAGGGGGCCCAGATACGCAGTATTTT.

A note on this clone: Other nucleotide sequences from this sample produce the same CDR3. The V gene is TRBV6-5, the J gene TRBJ1-1, with D possibly TRBD1 on 5 matching bases. The CDR3 covers 13 residues. V lost 1 base to trimming and J lost 3 bases, with 6 bases between them. The V gene's germline CDR1 is MNHEY and CDR2 SVGAGI. CDR3 DNA: TGTGCCAGCAGTTACTTAGGGGACACTGAAGCTTTCTTT. As protein: CASSYLGDTEAFF.

V usage is TRBV5-1 and J usage is TRBJ2-3; D perhaps matches TRBD1 (5 bases). The ends were cut back, 0 bases at V and 0 bases at J, with 8 bases in the middle. The CDR3 covers 15 residues. The germline V gene encodes CDR1 SGHRS and CDR2 YFSETQ. The CDR3 loop is CASSLDPGSTDTQYF. The CDR3 nucleotides read TGCGCCAGCAGCTTGGACCCAGGGAGCACAGATACGCAGTATTTT.